This TCR beta chain was recorded in a study of cytomegalovirus exposure and HLA in healthy donors. Study-level points and caveats: A further, later analysis showed that HLA-associated TCR beta chains (compared with equally common others) were more clonally expanded.

V lost 5 bases and J 0 bases, leaving 7 bases between the germline ends. This CDR3 spans 13 amino acids. CDR1 is LNHNV and CDR2 is YYDKDF in the germline V gene (reference sequence). Concerning this clone itself: Its antigen is not identified.

PCR used 60 Vbeta primers and 13 Jbeta primers. The data were produced by immunoSEQ multiplex PCR, yet TCRdb's version contains in-frame clones alone and is incomplete. This sample has approximately 190,000 clones, with roughly 87% found just once. The chain couples TRBV15 to TRBJ1-2; D call uncertain. This clonotype was obtained from a boy aged 2 to 10 in good health and CMV-seronegative. Sample: PBMCs. CDR3 nucleotides: TGTGCCACCAGCCCCTTTTCTAACTATGGCTACACCTTC. Its translation is CATSPFSNYGYTF.